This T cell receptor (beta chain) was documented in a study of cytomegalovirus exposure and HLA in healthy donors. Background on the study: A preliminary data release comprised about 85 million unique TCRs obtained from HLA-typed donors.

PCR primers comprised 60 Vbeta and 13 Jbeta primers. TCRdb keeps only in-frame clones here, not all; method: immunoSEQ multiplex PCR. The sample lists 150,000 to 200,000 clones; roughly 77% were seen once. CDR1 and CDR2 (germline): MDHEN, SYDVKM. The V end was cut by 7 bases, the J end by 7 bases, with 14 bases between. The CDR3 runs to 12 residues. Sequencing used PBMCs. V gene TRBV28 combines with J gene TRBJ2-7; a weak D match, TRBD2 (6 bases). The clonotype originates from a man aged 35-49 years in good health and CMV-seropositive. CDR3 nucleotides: TGTGCCAGCAATACGGGAGCATTGGAGCAGTACTTC. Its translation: CASNTGALEQYF.